Below are 19 T cell receptor beta chains sequenced from a single sample in a study of blood T cell repertoires in COVID-19. Profiled with immunoSEQ multiplex PCR; TCRdb holds only in-frame clones, not every one. The table records around 94,000 clones, 65% to 90% of them present only once. Sequenced input: peripheral blood. Receptors originate from an elderly man with acute or convalescent COVID-19.

This clone was seen once. This chain links TRBV2 with TRBJ2-7, with TRBD2 matching 12 bases. The germline V gene has CDR1 SNHLY and CDR2 FYNNEI. The junction had 2 bases not matched to a gene; V was cut back by 3 bases and J by 2 bases. There are 15 residues in the CDR3. The CDR3 DNA follows: TGTGCCAGCAGTGACAGACTAGCGGGGGCCTACGAGCAGTACTTC. Translation gives CASSDRLAGAYEQYF.

The rearrangement uses TRBV19 and TRBJ1-1; D perhaps matches TRBD1 (5 bases). The V gene's germline CDR1 is LNHDA and CDR2 SQIVND (reference sequence). The CDR3 contains 14 residues. V was cut by 3 bases and J by 4 bases, with 12 bases left in between. This CDR3 is CASSIAGRITEAFF. The CDR3 DNA reads TGTGCCAGTAGTATCGCGGGGCGCATCACTGAAGCTTTCTTT.

V usage is TRBV7-9 and J usage is TRBJ2-2; 10 bases are a match to TRBD1. The V segment lost 2 bases and the J segment 3 bases; nucleotides outside the gene matches: 6. CDR3 length: 17 residues. Per the germline V gene, CDR1 is SEHNR and CDR2 is FQNEAQ (reference sequence). The CDR3 DNA is TGTGCCAGCAGCTTAAGGGGACAGGGGACGCACACCGGGGAGCTGTTTTTT. Its protein is CASSLRGQGTHTGELFF.

This chain connects TRBV15 to TRBJ1-4, with D maybe TRBD1 (6 bases). CDR1 is LNHNV, CDR2 YYDKDF, per germline (reference sequence). V gave up 3 bases and J gave up 3 bases, with 11 bases separating them. This CDR3 region has 15 residues. For the CDR3, the DNA is TGTGCCACCAGCAGGGGGGGGGCGGCTAATGAAAAACTGTTTTTT. Its translation is CATSRGGAANEKLFF.

This clone was seen more than once but under ten times. J is TRBJ2-7 and V is TRBV6-2 or TRBV6-3, with 8 bases identical to TRBD2. Germline CDR1 reads MNHEY; CDR2 reads SVGEGT. The ends lost 1 base at V and 3 bases at J; junction bases unmatched: 11. The CDR3 sequence is 17 residues long. The CDR3 region is CASSYWTGSGANYEQYF. The CDR3, as DNA: TGTGCCAGCAGTTACTGGACTGGTAGCGGGGCCAACTACGAGCAGTACTTC.

The rearrangement links TRBV10-1 to TRBJ2-3; D unresolved. The CDR3 spans 14 residues. V was pared by 9 bases and J by 2 bases, with 15 bases between. CDR1 WNHNN and CDR2 SYGVQD come from the germline V gene (reference sequence). The CDR3 loop reads CARHDPGFTDTQYF. The CDR3 DNA sequence: TGCGCCAGACACGACCCGGGTTTCACAGATACGCAGTATTTT.

The chain couples TRBV9 to TRBJ2-3, with D possibly matching TRBD2 (7 bases). The V end lost 3 bases, the J end lost 4 bases, and 18 bases lay between the germline ends. Germline loops: CDR1 SGDLS, CDR2 YYNGEE. This CDR3 spans 16 amino acids. The CDR3: CASSAMGAGVADTQYF. The CDR3 DNA reads as TGTGCCAGCAGCGCCATGGGGGCGGGAGTAGCAGATACGCAGTATTTT.

The J gene is TRBJ1-2, the V gene TRBV30; D ambiguous. Trimming left V 2 bases short and J 1 base short, with 5 bases between. Germline values: CDR1 GTSNPN, CDR2 SVGIG (reference sequence). The CDR3 is made up of 12 amino acids. CDR3 DNA sequence: TGTGCCTGGAGTCGCAGTAACTATGGCTACACCTTC. Translating it yields CAWSRSNYGYTF.

This chain joins TRBV7-3 and TRBJ2-3; 10 bases line up with TRBD2. Germline trimming cut 2 bases from V and 6 bases from J; bases unmatched to any gene: 11. The CDR3 has 17 residues. Germline-derived CDR1 and CDR2 are SGHTA and FQGTGA. CDR3 loop: CASSLGFRASGSDTQYF. The CDR3 DNA follows: TGTGCCAGCAGCTTAGGGTTTAGGGCTAGCGGGAGTGATACGCAGTATTTT.

The gene calls are TRBV7-9 and TRBJ2-2, with 8 bases that match TRBD2. Germline values: CDR1 SEHNR, CDR2 FQNEAQ (reference sequence). CDR3 length equals 15 residues. V shed 5 bases and J 7 bases; nucleotides not matched to a gene: 9. The CDR3, as DNA: TGTGCCAGCAGCCCCGGCCGACTAGCGCGCGGGGAGCTGTTTTTT. Amino acid sequence: CASSPGRLARGELFF.

This clone was detected only once. The chain employs TRBV28 and TRBJ1-6, with D perhaps TRBD1 (5 bases). The CDR3 sequence is 12 residues long. CDR1 and CDR2 (germline): MDHEN, SYDVKM. V was pared by 5 bases and J by 12 bases, with 11 bases between. CDR3 in amino acids: CASSRWGGPLHF. CDR3 sequence (DNA): TGTGCCAGCAGTCGCTGGGGCGGACCCCTCCACTTT.

This chain links TRBV2 with TRBJ2-5; 7 bases are a match to TRBD1. Germline loops: CDR1 SNHLY, CDR2 FYNNEI. The CDR3 length is 14 residues. The V segment lost 6 bases and the J segment 5 bases; nucleotides outside the gene matches: 9. The chain's CDR3 is CASSQTGAGETQYF. CDR3 nucleotides: TGTGCCAGCAGCCAAACAGGGGCGGGTGAGACCCAGTACTTC.

The gene calls are TRBV7-9 and TRBJ2-1; the D gene is possibly TRBD2 (6 bases). The CDR3 runs to 16 residues. CDR1 and CDR2 from the germline V gene are SEHNR and FQNEAQ (reference sequence). V shed 5 bases and J shed 6 bases, with 20 bases lying between them. The CDR3 DNA follows: TGTGCCAGCAGCCCCAACCCACCCACTAGCTCCAATGAGCAGTTCTTC. Residues: CASSPNPPTSSNEQFF.

This chain uses TRBV2 with TRBJ2-3; maybe TRBD1 (5 bases). Trimming pared 2 bases from V and 3 bases from J, leaving 18 bases between. The CDR3 is 17 amino acids. Germline assignment: CDR1 SNHLY and CDR2 FYNNEI. The CDR3 bases are TGTGCCAGCAGTGAATCTGTCAGGGTAAGCCCAACAGATACGCAGTATTTT. Translating gives CASSESVRVSPTDTQYF.

Only one count was recorded for this clone. The CDR3 nucleotides are TGTGCCAGCAGTCGGACAGGGAAAGCTTTCTTT. This translates into CASSRTGKAFF. The chain links TRBV6-2 or TRBV6-3 to TRBJ1-1; 8 nucleotides match TRBD1. Per germline, CDR1 MNHEY and CDR2 SVGEGT. The CDR3 runs 11 residues. V lost 5 bases, J lost 9 bases, and 2 bases stayed unmatched.

This chain uses TRBV7-4 with TRBJ2-7; 7 bases are a match to TRBD2. The CDR3 contains 12 residues. Germline V gene data show CDR1 as SGHVT and CDR2 as SQSDAQ. With V trimmed by 11 bases and J by 2 bases, 6 bases remained unmatched. The DNA for the CDR3 is TGTGCCGGGAGGGGAGCCCCCTACGAGCAGTACTTC. Protein: CAGRGAPYEQYF.

The genes are TRBV29-1 and TRBJ2-7, with TRBD2 matching 8 bases. Germline loops: CDR1 SQVTM, CDR2 ANQGSEA. The CDR3 loop spans 13 amino acids. V lost 4 bases, J lost 4 bases, and 6 bases stayed unmatched. In DNA, the CDR3 is TGCAGCGTTGGGGGAGCGGGAGTGTACGAGCAGTACTTC. Translation: CSVGGAGVYEQYF.

The genes are TRBV15 and TRBJ2-1; 8 bases match TRBD2. The germline V gene has CDR1 LNHNV and CDR2 YYDKDF (reference sequence). The CDR3 contains 14 residues. Trimming took 3 bases from V and 6 from J; bases not matched to a gene: 4. CDR3 DNA: TGTGCCACCAGCAGGACTAGCGCATTCAATGAGCAGTTCTTC. As protein: CATSRTSAFNEQFF.

The V gene is TRBV27, the J gene TRBJ2-5; 13 bases map to TRBD2. Trimming removed 4 bases from V and 2 bases from J; junction bases left unmatched: 7. Germline V gene sequence: CDR1 MNHEY, CDR2 SMNVEV (reference sequence). The CDR3 length is 17 residues. The CDR3 bases are TGTGCCAGCAGTTCTCCGGGACTAGCGGGAATACAAGAGACCCAGTACTTC. Amino acids: CASSSPGLAGIQETQYF.